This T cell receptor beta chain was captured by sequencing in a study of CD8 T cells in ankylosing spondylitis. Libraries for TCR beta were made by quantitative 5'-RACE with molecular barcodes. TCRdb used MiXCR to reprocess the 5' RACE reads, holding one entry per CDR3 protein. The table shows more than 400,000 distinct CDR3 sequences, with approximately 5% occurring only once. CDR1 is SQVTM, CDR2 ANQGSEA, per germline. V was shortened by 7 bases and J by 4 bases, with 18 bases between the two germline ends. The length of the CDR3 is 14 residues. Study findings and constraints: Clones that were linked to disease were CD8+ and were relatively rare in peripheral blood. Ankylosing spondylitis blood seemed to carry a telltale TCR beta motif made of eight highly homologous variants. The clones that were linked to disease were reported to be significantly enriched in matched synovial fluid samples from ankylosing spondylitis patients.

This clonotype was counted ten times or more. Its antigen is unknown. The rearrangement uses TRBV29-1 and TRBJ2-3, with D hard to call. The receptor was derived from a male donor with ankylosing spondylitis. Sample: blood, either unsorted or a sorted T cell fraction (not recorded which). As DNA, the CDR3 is TGCAGCGCCCCCTCAGGCAGCACCTCAGATACGCAGTATTTT. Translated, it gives CSAPSGSTSDTQYF.